A few counts support the clone carrying this TCR beta chain. Its antigen is currently unknown. This sample is part of a study of cytomegalovirus exposure and HLA in healthy donors. The V gene's germline CDR1 is SGHNT and CDR2 YYREEE (reference sequence). Trimming cost V 0 bases and J 3 bases; bases outside gene matches: 4. The CDR3 covers 16 residues. Use of 60 Vbeta and 13 Jbeta primers characterized the PCR. TCRdb's table, derived via immunoSEQ multiplex PCR, lists solely in-frame clones and lacks some. The table records around 120,000 clones, about 60% of them present only once. Study-level findings and limits: TCR beta sequences reportedly predicted most subjects' HLA-A and HLA-B alleles accurately. In all likelihood, a cluster of highly shared sequence variants was a sequencing artifact. One variant, a missense change in DCLRE1C, was linked in a later analysis to TCR beta V- and J-gene trimming.

The TCR comes from a man aged 40-50 years in good health and CMV-seropositive. Sequencing was performed on PBMCs. The chain carries TRBV5-4 and TRBJ2-1, with 9 bases identical to TRBD2. CDR3 nucleotide sequence: TGTGCCAGCAGCTTGGCCTCAGCGGGAGGCTACAATGAGCAGTTCTTC. Protein: CASSLASAGGYNEQFF.